This T cell receptor (beta chain) was profiled in a study of cytomegalovirus exposure and HLA in healthy donors. Use of 60 Vbeta and 13 Jbeta primers characterized the PCR. Produced via immunoSEQ multiplex PCR; TCRdb's table is partial and in-frame only. Its clone listing holds around 200,000 clones. Study-wide results and limits: Among the sequence variants, a highly shared cluster was likely an artifact of sequencing. Associated with cytomegalovirus, according to the listing, were fewer than 200 TCR beta chains. A link between a missense DCLRE1C variant and TCR beta V- and J-gene trimming emerged from a later analysis.

The J segment lost 5 bases and the V segment lost 2 bases, leaving 7 bases of the junction unmatched. Germline V lookup: CDR1 SGHRS, CDR2 YFSETQ. CDR3 length: 16 amino acids. In regard to this clone: Antigen: not known.

Sequenced: PBMCs. The chain has TRBV5-1 and TRBJ2-3; 11 positions agree with TRBD2. This sequence was found in a woman in her twenties or thirties in good health and CMV-seropositive. CDR3 region: CASSFLAGGPGDTQYF. CDR3 coding DNA: TGCGCCAGCAGCTTTTTAGCGGGAGGGCCTGGAGATACGCAGTATTTT.